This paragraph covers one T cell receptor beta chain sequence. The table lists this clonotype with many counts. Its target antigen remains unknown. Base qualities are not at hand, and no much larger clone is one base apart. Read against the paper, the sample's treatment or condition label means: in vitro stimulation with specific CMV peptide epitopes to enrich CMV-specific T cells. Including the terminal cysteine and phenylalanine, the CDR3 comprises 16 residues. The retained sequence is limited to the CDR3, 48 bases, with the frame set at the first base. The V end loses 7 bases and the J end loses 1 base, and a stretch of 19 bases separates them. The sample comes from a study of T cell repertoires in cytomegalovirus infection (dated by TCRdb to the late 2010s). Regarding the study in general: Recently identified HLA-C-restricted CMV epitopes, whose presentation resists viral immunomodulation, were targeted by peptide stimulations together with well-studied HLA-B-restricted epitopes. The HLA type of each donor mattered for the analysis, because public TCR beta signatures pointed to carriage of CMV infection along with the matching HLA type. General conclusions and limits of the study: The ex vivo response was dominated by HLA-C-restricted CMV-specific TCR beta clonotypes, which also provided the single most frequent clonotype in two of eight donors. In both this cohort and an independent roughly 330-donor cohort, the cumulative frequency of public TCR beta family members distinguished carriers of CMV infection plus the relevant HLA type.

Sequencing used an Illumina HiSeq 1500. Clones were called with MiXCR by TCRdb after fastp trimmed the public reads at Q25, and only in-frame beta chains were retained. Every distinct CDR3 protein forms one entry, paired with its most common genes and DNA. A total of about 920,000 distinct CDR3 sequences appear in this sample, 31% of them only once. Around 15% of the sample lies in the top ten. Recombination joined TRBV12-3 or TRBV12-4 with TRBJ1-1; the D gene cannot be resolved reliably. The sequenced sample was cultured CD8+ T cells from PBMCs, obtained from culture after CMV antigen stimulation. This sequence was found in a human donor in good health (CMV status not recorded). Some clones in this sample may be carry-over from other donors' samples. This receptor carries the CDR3 CASILNHLVENTEAFF. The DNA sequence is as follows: TGTGCCAGCATCTTAAATCACTTGGTGGAGAACACTGAAGCTTTCTTT.